These 30 T cell receptor beta chains came from one sample sequenced in a study of blood T cell repertoires in COVID-19. Libraries were prepared by immunoSEQ multiplex PCR; TCRdb keeps only in-frame clonotypes and omits some of them. The data show 90,000 to 100,000 clones, with over 75% seen just once and 4% to 6% held by the top ten. Source material: peripheral blood. The receptors here all came from a man aged 50-60 years with acute or convalescent COVID-19.

V is TRBV28 and J is TRBJ2-7; 7 bases agree with TRBD2. Losses at the gene ends were 1 base for V and 6 bases for J; bases not matched to a gene: 9. Germline assignment: CDR1 MDHEN and CDR2 SYDVKM. This CDR3 has 15 residues. The CDR3 DNA reads as TGTGCCAGCAGTTTATTTGGGGGAGGGTCCCTCGAGCAGTACTTC. Translation: CASSLFGGGSLEQYF.

The genes are TRBV5-1 and TRBJ2-7; D unresolved. The V end lost 0 bases, the J end lost 2 bases, and 12 bases lay between the germline ends. The CDR3 runs to 15 residues. Germline assignment: CDR1 SGHRS and CDR2 YFSETQ. The CDR3 DNA is TGCGCCAGCAGCTTGGCGTCAGTACCCGCCTACGAGCAGTACTTC. It is translated as CASSLASVPAYEQYF.

The chain couples TRBV24-1 to TRBJ1-1, with TRBD1 matching over 7 bases. V trimming: 5 bases; J trimming: 3 bases; junction bases outside the gene matches: 2. Germline V gene data show CDR1 as KGHDR and CDR2 as SFDVKD. The CDR3 spans 13 residues. CDR3: CATSGDSYTEAFF. The CDR3 DNA follows: TGTGCCACCAGTGGGGACAGCTACACTGAAGCTTTCTTT.

This chain connects TRBV5-1 to TRBJ1-6; D uncertain. Germline CDR1 is SGHRS and CDR2 is YFSETQ. The germline V and J ends were trimmed by 1 base and 6 bases, with 20 bases remaining between them. The CDR3 length is 18 residues. The CDR3 is CASSLLGLGRLSNSPLHF. Here the CDR3 DNA reads TGCGCCAGCAGCTTGCTTGGGCTCGGTCGTCTGTCTAATTCACCCCTCCACTTT.

The rearrangement uses TRBV5-5 and TRBJ2-7; a possible D gene is TRBD1 (5 bases). V lost 0 bases and J lost 5, with 6 bases in between. Per germline, CDR1 SGHKS and CDR2 YYEKEE (reference sequence). This CDR3 spans 12 amino acids. CDR3: CASSLAGNEQYF. CDR3 nucleotides: TGTGCCAGCAGCTTGGCAGGGAACGAGCAGTACTTC.

The chain uses TRBV10-3 and TRBJ1-2; D is perhaps TRBD1 (6 bases). CDR3 size: 13 residues. V was shortened by 6 bases and J by 4 bases, with 12 bases between the two germline ends. Germline V gene lookup returns CDR1 ENHRY and CDR2 SYGVKD. CDR3 sequence (DNA): TGTGCCATCAGCGCCCTGGACAGCTATGGCTACACCTTC. Encoded protein: CAISALDSYGYTF.

J is TRBJ2-7 and V is TRBV7-9; D might be TRBD1 (9 bases). Germline CDR1 SEHNR, CDR2 FQNEAQ (reference sequence). This CDR3 is built from 15 residues. V lost 5 bases and J 2 bases, leaving 16 bases between the germline ends. The CDR3 sequence: CASSPGGDRAYEQYF. CDR3 bases: TGTGCCAGCAGCCCCGGGGGGGACAGGGCCTACGAGCAGTACTTC.

The count of this clone is one. This chain links TRBV7-9 with TRBJ1-5, with a possible D match to TRBD1 (6 bases). Between the trimmed V and J ends, which lost 3 bases and 1 base, there was a span of 10 bases. The CDR3 consists of 15 residues. CDR1 is SEHNR, CDR2 FQNEAQ, per germline (reference sequence). The CDR3 sequence is CASSLGDTSNQPQHF. The CDR3 DNA sequence: TGTGCCAGCAGCTTGGGGGACACCAGCAATCAGCCCCAGCATTTT.

The chain recombines TRBV11-3 with TRBJ2-1; 8 bases fit TRBD2. The CDR3 is made up of 14 amino acids. The V and J ends lost 8 bases and 1 base, in that order; junction bases with no gene match: 4. Germline values: CDR1 SGHNT, CDR2 YENEEA. CDR3 DNA sequence: TGTGCCAGCTCCCGGGAGGGATCCTACAATGAGCAGTTCTTC. Residues: CASSREGSYNEQFF.

The chain has TRBV24-1 and TRBJ1-2; TRBD1 aligns across 8 bases. Trimming cost V 4 bases and J 4 bases; bases outside gene matches: 7. In germline, CDR1 is KGHDR, CDR2 SFDVKD. This CDR3 has 15 amino acids. CDR3 residues: CATSDPGTGGYGYTF. For the CDR3, the DNA is TGTGCCACCAGTGACCCTGGGACAGGAGGCTATGGCTACACCTTC.

The V and J genes are TRBV5-1 and TRBJ1-1, with D hard to call. The CDR3 is made up of 13 amino acids. Germline-derived CDR1 and CDR2 are SGHRS and YFSETQ. V lost 3 bases, J lost 5 bases, and 11 bases lay in between. CDR3 nucleotide sequence: TGCGCCAGCAGCTCGGGTCGGGAAACTGAAGCTTTCTTT. Protein sequence: CASSSGRETEAFF.

The chain has TRBV4-1 and TRBJ2-7, with 10 bases identical to TRBD2. This CDR3 region has 16 residues. Germline V gene lookup returns CDR1 MGHRA and CDR2 YSYEKL. J lost 2 bases, V lost 3 bases, and 7 bases had no gene match. CDR3 amino acids: CASSHTSGTYPYEQYF. CDR3 DNA: TGCGCCAGCAGCCACACTAGCGGGACCTATCCCTACGAGCAGTACTTC.

The J gene is TRBJ1-6, the V gene TRBV5-8; perhaps TRBD1 as D (5 bases). V lost 5 bases and J 0 bases, leaving 12 bases between the germline ends. The CDR3 sequence is 16 residues long. CDR1 and CDR2 (germline): SGHTS, YDEGEE. CDR3 sequence: CASSPGHGSYNSPLHF. CDR3 coding DNA: TGTGCCAGCAGTCCAGGGCATGGCTCCTATAATTCACCCCTCCACTTT. The full variable domain, in which reference TRBV5-8 and TRBJ1-6 provide the parts outside the CDR3, is EAGVTQSPTHLIKTRGQQATLRCSPISGHTSVYWYQQALGLGLQFLLWYDEGEERNRGNFPPRFSGRQFPNYSSELNVNALELEDSALYLCASSPGHGSYNSPLHFGNGTRLTVT.

V gene TRBV24-1 combines with J gene TRBJ2-1; 11 bases fit TRBD2. Germline V CDR1 and CDR2: KGHDR, SFDVKD. The CDR3 covers 19 residues. V shed 3 bases and J 0 bases; nucleotides not matched to a gene: 9. Here the CDR3 reads CATSDPGLAVSHSYNEQFF. The DNA for the CDR3 is TGTGCCACCAGTGATCCGGGACTAGCGGTTTCACACTCCTACAATGAGCAGTTCTTC.

The chain combines TRBV9 with TRBJ1-3; 8 bases match TRBD1. The V and J ends lost 4 bases and 3 bases, in that order; junction bases with no gene match: 6. The CDR3 has 15 amino acids. CDR1 SGDLS and CDR2 YYNGEE come from the germline V gene. CDR3 protein: CASSSSQGVGNTIYF. CDR3 nucleotide sequence: TGTGCCAGCAGCAGTTCACAGGGGGTTGGAAACACCATATATTTT.

This chain joins TRBV30 and TRBJ1-1; the D gene is possibly TRBD1 (5 bases). Per the germline V gene, CDR1 is GTSNPN and CDR2 is SVGIG (reference sequence). Trimming stripped 0 bases from V and 3 bases from J, with 8 bases between. This CDR3 comprises 13 residues. The CDR3 nucleotides are TGTGCCTGGAGTGTCCCGACAGACACTGAAGCTTTCTTT. Residues: CAWSVPTDTEAFF. Variable domain in full (rest from reference TRBV30 and TRBJ1-1): SQTIHQWPATLVQPVGSPLSLECTVEGTSNPNLYWYRQAAGRGLQLLFYSVGIGQISSEVPQNLSASRPQDRQFILSSKKLLLSDSGFYLCAWSVPTDTEAFFGQGTRLTVV.

This rearrangement joins TRBV29-1 to TRBJ2-1; 7 bases align to TRBD2. The CDR3 contains 14 residues. Unmatched junction bases numbered 13, after V lost 4 bases and J lost 10 bases. Germline lookup yields CDR1 SQVTM and CDR2 ANQGSEA. The CDR3 DNA sequence: TGCAGCGTTGGTGCCCGGGGGGTCGCATACGAGCAGTTCTTC. This encodes CSVGARGVAYEQFF.

This clone showed up just once. The V call is TRBV6-5, the J call TRBJ2-3, with 9 bases matching TRBD2. The CDR3 spans 15 residues. Germline lookup yields CDR1 MNHEY and CDR2 SVGAGI. The ends lost 6 bases at V and 0 bases at J; junction bases unmatched: 4. In nucleotides, the CDR3 is TGTGCCAGCAGGTCGCTAGCGGGGAGCACAGATACGCAGTATTTT. This codes for CASRSLAGSTDTQYF.

The chain recombines TRBV6-2 or TRBV6-3 with TRBJ2-5, with 8 bases lining up with TRBD1. Losses at the gene ends were 2 bases for V and 2 bases for J; bases not matched to a gene: 13. Germline V gene sequence: CDR1 MNHEY, CDR2 SVGEGT. This CDR3 spans 18 amino acids. The CDR3 DNA is TGTGCCAGCAGTTACCATACCGTGAGACAGGGGACACAAGAGACCCAGTACTTC. Translation: CASSYHTVRQGTQETQYF.

The chain employs TRBV2 and TRBJ1-5, with D perhaps TRBD1 (6 bases). The CDR3 is 14 residues long. In germline, CDR1 is SNHLY, CDR2 FYNNEI. V lost 3 bases and J 5 bases, leaving 11 bases between the germline ends. The CDR3 loop reads CASSDTGRHQPQHF. The CDR3 DNA is TGTGCCAGCAGTGATACAGGGCGGCATCAGCCCCAGCATTTT.

The gene calls are TRBV7-9 and TRBJ1-2, with D maybe TRBD1 (5 bases). The CDR3 loop spans 14 amino acids. Germline V gene data show CDR1 as SEHNR and CDR2 as FQNEAQ (reference sequence). The germline V and J ends were trimmed by 0 bases and 0 bases, with 5 bases remaining between them. CDR3 sequence: CASSLAGANYGYTF. The DNA for the CDR3 is TGTGCCAGCAGCTTAGCAGGGGCTAACTATGGCTACACCTTC.

This chain links TRBV25-1 with TRBJ2-1; 13 bases match TRBD2. The junction had 9 bases not matched to a gene; V was cut back by 5 bases and J by 5 bases. The germline CDR1 and CDR2 sequences are MGHDK and SYGVNS. The CDR3 length is 17 residues. CDR3 DNA sequence: TGTGCCAGCAGTTCGTCCCTGGGACTAGCGGGAAACAATGAGCAGTTCTTC. Protein: CASSSSLGLAGNNEQFF.

The J gene is TRBJ1-1, the V gene TRBV6-5, with D unresolved. CDR1 and CDR2 from the germline V gene are MNHEY and SVGAGI. This CDR3 is built from 11 residues. V was cut by 7 bases and J by 4 bases, with 7 bases left in between. The CDR3, as DNA: TGTGCCAGCACTCGAGGCACTGAAGCTTTCTTT. Translating gives CASTRGTEAFF.

J is TRBJ1-2 and V is TRBV5-1; D gene uncertain. The CDR3 is made up of 14 amino acids. Germline loops: CDR1 SGHRS, CDR2 YFSETQ. Between the trimmed V and J ends, which lost 0 bases and 1 base, there was a span of 7 bases. The CDR3 nucleotides are TGCGCCAGCAGCTTGGATGGCCTTAACTATGGCTACACCTTC. Its translation is CASSLDGLNYGYTF.

The rearrangement uses TRBV19 and TRBJ1-4; possibly TRBD1 for D (5 bases). Germline loops: CDR1 LNHDA, CDR2 SQIVND (reference sequence). V was cut by 6 bases and J by 7 bases, with 12 bases left in between. The CDR3 is made up of 13 amino acids. This CDR3 is CASRRTFGEKLFF. The CDR3 nucleotides are TGTGCCAGTAGGCGGACATTCGGTGAAAAACTGTTTTTT.

This clone was observed once. The rearrangement joins TRBV6-5 to TRBJ2-3; 7 positions match TRBD2. Germline assignment: CDR1 MNHEY and CDR2 SVGAGI. CDR3 length: 15 residues. The ends lost 4 bases at V and 8 bases at J; junction bases unmatched: 12. CDR3 in DNA: TGTGCCAGCAGTTTGTTGGGGAATACGGGAGGTACGCAGTATTTT. This translates into CASSLLGNTGGTQYF.

This chain uses TRBV7-2 with TRBJ1-6; 10 bases are shared with TRBD1. Germline CDR1 SGHTA, CDR2 FQGNSA. The CDR3 runs to 15 residues. The V and J ends lost 2 bases and 10 bases, in that order; junction bases with no gene match: 5. The CDR3 DNA follows: TGTGCCAGCAGCTTAACCGGGACAGGGGTCTCACCCCTCCACTTT. Translation gives CASSLTGTGVSPLHF.

This clone was picked up one time. The chain is built from TRBV4-2 and TRBJ1-2; D is uncertain. Germline CDR1 is LGHNA and CDR2 is YNFKEQ. V lost 2 bases and J lost 1, with 5 bases in between. This CDR3 has 13 residues. The CDR3 nucleotides are TGTGCCAGCAGCCAACAGGTTAACTATGGCTACACCTTC. Translation gives CASSQQVNYGYTF.

This clone was picked up one time. The chain has TRBV6-1 and TRBJ1-3; D may be TRBD1 (6 bases). From germline, CDR1 is MNHNS and CDR2 SASEGT. V lost 1 base and J 8 bases, leaving 12 bases between the germline ends. The CDR3 loop spans 14 amino acids. CDR3 in DNA: TGTGCCAGCAGTGAAGGGGGGGGCCGGCACACCATATATTTT. The encoded protein is CASSEGGGRHTIYF.

V usage is TRBV5-5 and J usage is TRBJ2-2, with TRBD1 identical over 7 bases. Germline V gene lookup returns CDR1 SGHKS and CDR2 YYEKEE (reference sequence). Losses at the gene ends were 5 bases for V and 3 bases for J; bases not matched to a gene: 10. The CDR3 totals 16 residues. The CDR3 sequence is CASSSQQGTYTGELFF. CDR3 in DNA: TGTGCCAGCAGTTCCCAACAGGGGACGTACACCGGGGAGCTGTTTTTT.